The rows below give T cell receptor beta chains drawn from one sample of a study of regulatory T cells in long-lasting Graves disease. TCRdb analysed the multiplex PCR reads with MiXCR anew, one entry per CDR3 protein. The table shows over 500,000 distinct CDR3 sequences, with roughly 16% occurring only once. The same data also went into a second study, on T cells in Graves' hyperthyroidism and ophthalmopathy.

This sample comprised peripheral blood mononuclear cells (PBMCs), obtained at new diagnosis, from a patient treated with antithyroid drugs. The receptors originated from a man younger than 35 with Graves disease. Both conserved end residues are part of each CDR3. Fields, in order: V gene, D gene, clone size, J gene, CDR3 protein, CDR3 DNA. A D gene is named only where the DNA matches it firmly. The size entry is marked missing in some rows and otherwise reads once, few, many or a size class.

TRBV19	TRBD1	few	TRBJ1-1	CASSIQGAITEAFF	TGTGCCAGTAGTATTCAGGGGGCAATCACTGAAGCTTTCTTT
TRBV7-9	TRBD2	.	TRBJ2-5	CASSGELAGEETQYF	TGTGCCAGCAGCGGAGAACTAGCGGGAGAAGAGACCCAGTACTTC
TRBV6-2/TRBV6-3	TRBD2	many	TRBJ2-5	CASRPGLAAQETQYF	TGTGCCAGCAGACCGGGACTAGCGGCCCAAGAGACCCAGTACTTC
TRBV11-1	TRBD2	.	TRBJ2-3	CASSLSGRAGTDTQYF	TGTGCCAGCAGCTTAAGCGGGAGGGCCGGGACAGATACGCAGTATTTT
TRBV7-9	.	.	TRBJ1-4	CASSYGPGGNEKLFF	TGTGCCAGCAGCTACGGGCCCGGAGGGAATGAAAAACTGTTTTTT
TRBV27	.	many	TRBJ2-7	CASSSGLPGPLEQYF	TGTGCCAGCAGTTCGGGACTCCCCGGGCCCCTCGAGCAGTACTTC
TRBV11-2	.	many	TRBJ1-1	CASSLLPGMNTEAFF	TGTGCCAGCAGCTTACTTCCAGGAATGAACACTGAAGCTTTCTTT
TRBV16	.	few	TRBJ1-5	CASTLGGEMGNQPQHF	TGTGCCAGCACCCTAGGCGGGGAGATGGGCAATCAGCCCCAGCATTTT
TRBV20-1	TRBD1	many	TRBJ2-5	CSARVRGRETQYF	TGCAGTGCTAGAGTCAGGGGGCGAGAGACCCAGTACTTC
TRBV6-2/TRBV6-3	.	many	TRBJ2-1	CASDSWPDNEQFF	TGTGCCAGCGATTCCTGGCCTGACAATGAGCAGTTCTTC
TRBV25-1	TRBD2	.	TRBJ2-1	CASSELGSGRLSYNEQFF	TGTGCCAGCAGTGAATTAGGTAGCGGGAGACTCAGCTACAATGAGCAGTTCTTC
TRBV30	.	many	TRBJ2-2	CAWRRVTGELFF	TGTGCCTGGAGGCGAGTTACCGGGGAGCTGTTTTTT
TRBV2	.	many	TRBJ1-1	CARGWGTEAFF	TGTGCCAGGGGGTGGGGAACTGAAGCTTTCTTT
TRBV29-1	.	many	TRBJ2-2	CSVAREYTGELFF	TGCAGCGTTGCCAGGGAGTACACCGGGGAGCTGTTTTTT
TRBV20-1	TRBD2	many	TRBJ2-7	CSALLAGLGEQYF	TGCAGTGCTTTACTAGCGGGACTTGGGGAGCAGTACTTC
TRBV6-1	.	many	TRBJ2-6	CASSKEAGANVLTF	TGTGCCAGCAGTAAGGAAGCTGGGGCCAACGTCCTGACTTTC
TRBV29-1	.	many	TRBJ1-5	CSTRESNQPQHF	TGCAGCACGAGGGAGAGCAATCAGCCCCAGCATTTT
TRBV6-1	TRBD1	few	TRBJ2-7	CASSPRGTGGTEQYF	TGTGCCAGCAGTCCTCGTGGGACAGGGGGGACCGAGCAGTACTTC
TRBV20-1	.	few	TRBJ2-7	CSVKNFGEAEEQYF	TGCAGTGTCAAGAATTTCGGTGAGGCGGAAGAGCAGTACTTC
TRBV5-1	TRBD1	.	TRBJ1-1	CASSLHPGQAMNTEAFF	TGCGCCAGCAGCTTGCACCCGGGACAGGCAATGAACACTGAAGCTTTCTTT
TRBV5-5	TRBD1	few	TRBJ1-5	CASSLVGGTGKFQPQHF	TGTGCCAGCAGCTTGGTGGGCGGGACAGGGAAGTTTCAGCCCCAGCATTTT
TRBV18	.	.	TRBJ2-3	CASSPAVRLQTQYF	TGTGCCAGCTCACCAGCGGTAAGGCTCCAAACGCAGTATTTT
TRBV5-1	.	.	TRBJ1-5	CASSLGGGDQPQHF	TGCGCCAGCAGCTTGGGGGGGGGGGATCAGCCCCAGCATTTT
TRBV5-1	TRBD1	few	TRBJ1-1	CASSLAATGVTEAFF	TGCGCCAGCAGCTTGGCCGCGACAGGGGTCACTGAAGCTTTCTTT
TRBV20-1	TRBD2	.	TRBJ2-5	CSARDLAGGPRLETQYF	TGCAGTGCTAGAGATCTCGCGGGAGGGCCGAGGTTGGAGACCCAGTACTTC
TRBV30	.	many	TRBJ2-7	CAWSVNFGREQYF	TGTGCCTGGAGTGTAAACTTCGGACGGGAGCAGTACTTC
TRBV10-3	.	.	TRBJ1-5	CAISEGGENQPQHF	TGTGCCATCAGTGAGGGAGGGGAAAATCAGCCCCAGCATTTT
TRBV2	.	many	TRBJ2-1	CAYVYGNEQFF	TGTGCCTATGTTTATGGGAATGAGCAGTTCTTC
TRBV9	TRBD2	many	TRBJ2-7	CASSPGLAGSYEQYF	TGTGCCAGCAGCCCGGGACTAGCGGGGTCCTACGAGCAGTACTTC
TRBV27	TRBD2	many	TRBJ2-4	CASSRLAENIQYF	TGTGCCAGCAGTCGGCTAGCGGAAAACATTCAGTACTTC
TRBV20-1	.	.	TRBJ1-4	CSARPTNEKLFF	TGCAGTGCTAGACCAACTAATGAAAAACTGTTTTTT
TRBV12-3/TRBV12-4	.	.	TRBJ2-1	CALKAGSGDEQFF	TGTGCCCTCAAAGCGGGCTCAGGGGATGAGCAGTTCTTC
TRBV10-2	TRBD1	.	TRBJ1-5	CASSRGQGGAQPQHF	TGCGCCAGCAGTCGGGGACAGGGAGGGGCTCAGCCCCAGCATTTT
TRBV18	TRBD1	many	TRBJ2-7	CASSRTGSSYEQYF	TGTGCCAGCAGCCGGACAGGGAGCTCCTACGAGCAGTACTTC
TRBV20-1	TRBD1	many	TRBJ1-1	CSAPELHRGGTEAFF	TGCAGTGCTCCCGAACTTCACAGGGGAGGCACTGAAGCTTTCTTT
TRBV10-3	.	.	TRBJ2-3	CATNPHQSTDTQYF	TGTGCCACCAACCCCCATCAAAGCACAGATACGCAGTATTTT
TRBV6-5	TRBD2	many	TRBJ2-7	CASSYRTSEEYSYEQYF	TGTGCCAGCAGTTATCGGACTAGCGAGGAGTACTCCTACGAGCAGTACTTC